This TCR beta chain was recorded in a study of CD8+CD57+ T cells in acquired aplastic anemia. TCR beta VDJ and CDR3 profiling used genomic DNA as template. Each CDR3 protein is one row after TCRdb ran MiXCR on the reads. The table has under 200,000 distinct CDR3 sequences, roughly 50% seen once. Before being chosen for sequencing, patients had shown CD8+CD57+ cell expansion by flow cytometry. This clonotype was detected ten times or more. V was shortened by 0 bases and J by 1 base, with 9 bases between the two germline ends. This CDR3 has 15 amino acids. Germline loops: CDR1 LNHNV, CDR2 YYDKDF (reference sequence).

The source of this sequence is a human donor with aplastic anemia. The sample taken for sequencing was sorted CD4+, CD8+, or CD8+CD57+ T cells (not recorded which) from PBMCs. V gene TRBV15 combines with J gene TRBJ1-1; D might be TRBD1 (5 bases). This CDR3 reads CATSRDSGRNTEAFF. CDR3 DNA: TGTGCCACCAGCAGAGATTCAGGGCGGAACACTGAAGCTTTCTTT.